A single sample is the source of the 9 T cell receptor beta chains below, sequenced in a study of OX40 agonist ivuxolimab in advanced cancers. This table comes from immunoSEQ multiplex PCR, and its TCRdb copy is limited to in-frame clones, with some not included. This sample carries fewer than 25,000 clones, around 85% of them seen once, and the ten largest clones take 16%. Sample: CD4+ or CD8+ T cells sorted from blood, taken in a trial of the OX40 agonist ivuxolimab. The source of these receptors is an adult with an advanced solid tumor such as melanoma, head and neck, liver or kidney cancer.

This clone showed up just once. The chain couples TRBV10-2 to TRBJ1-6, with D unclear. The CDR3 consists of 15 residues. CDR1 WSHSY and CDR2 SAAADI come from the germline V gene. Trimming took off 7 bases at V and 10 bases at J, with 20 bases between the two ends. The CDR3 loop is CASTSTGVVASPLHF. CDR3 nucleotide sequence: TGCGCCAGCACCTCCACGGGAGTGGTAGCGTCACCCCTCCACTTT.

The chain is built from TRBV7-2 and TRBJ1-2, with D unresolved. This CDR3 comprises 14 residues. V was pared by 1 base and J by 0 bases, with 6 bases between. The germline V gene encodes CDR1 SGHTA and CDR2 FQGNSA. The CDR3 DNA reads as TGTGCCAGCAGCTTAGATTATGCTAACTATGGCTACACCTTC. It is translated as CASSLDYANYGYTF. Full variable domain (rest looked up from reference TRBV7-2 and TRBJ1-2): GAGVSQSPSNKVTEKGKDVELRCDPISGHTALYWYRQSLGQGLEFLIYFQGNSAPDKSGLPSDRFSAERTGGSVSTLTIQRTQQEDSAVYLCASSLDYANYGYTFGSGTRLTVV.

This clone occurred once. DNA of the CDR3: TGTGCCAGCAGCTTAGGGGTTTATGGCACTGAAGCTTTCTTT. Translated, it gives CASSLGVYGTEAFF. This sequence joins TRBV7-9 and TRBJ1-1; D not resolved. The CDR3 runs 14 residues. CDR1 SEHNR and CDR2 FQNEAQ come from the germline V gene (reference sequence). V was pared by 1 base and J by 4 bases, with 10 bases between.

This CDR3 is CASSLGAQGLETQYF. The DNA of the CDR3 is TGCGCCAGCAGCTTGGGGGCACAGGGACTAGAGACCCAGTACTTC. V gene TRBV5-1 combines with J gene TRBJ2-5; D may correspond to TRBD1 or TRBD2 (6 bases each). Germline lookup yields CDR1 SGHRS and CDR2 YFSETQ. V gave up 0 bases and J gave up 4 bases, with 13 bases separating them. The CDR3 spans 15 residues.

The chain carries TRBV6-6 and TRBJ2-5; D perhaps matches TRBD1 (6 bases). This CDR3 comprises 13 residues. From germline, CDR1 is MNHNY and CDR2 SVGAGI (reference sequence). V lost 4 bases and J lost 4, with 10 bases in between. CDR3 region: CASSSLGGETQYF. CDR3 in DNA: TGTGCCAGCAGTTCGCTAGGGGGAGAGACCCAGTACTTC.

The rearrangement uses TRBV5-6 and TRBJ2-5, with 11 positions matching TRBD2. The trim removed 0 bases at V and 5 bases at J, leaving 3 bases unmatched. CDR3 length equals 15 residues. Germline V gene sequence: CDR1 SGHDT, CDR2 YYEEEE. The DNA of the CDR3 is TGTGCCAGCAGCTTGGTAGCGGGGGGGCGTGAGACCCAGTACTTC. This translates into CASSLVAGGRETQYF.

This clone was counted only a few times. The chain links TRBV30 to TRBJ1-1, with D unresolved. Germline lookup yields CDR1 GTSNPN and CDR2 SVGIG (reference sequence). The CDR3 is 12 residues long. Deletions cut 4 bases from V and 0 bases from J, with 6 bases between. The CDR3 sequence: CAWKFVNTEAFF. As DNA, the CDR3 is TGTGCCTGGAAATTCGTGAACACTGAAGCTTTCTTT.

The chain is built from TRBV7-8 and TRBJ2-2; no firm D call. Trimming removed 0 bases at V and 3 bases at J, with 14 bases between. This CDR3 has 17 amino acids. The germline gives CDR1 SGHVS, CDR2 FQNEAQ. CDR3 DNA sequence: TGTGCCAGCAGCTTAGCGGCGGTCCCGGCGGACACCGGGGAGCTGTTTTTT. It encodes CASSLAAVPADTGELFF.

The chain recombines TRBV21-1 with TRBJ2-1; the table's D call, TRBD2, was not checked against the DNA. TRBV21-1 corresponds to a pseudogene. CDR3 length: 19 residues. CDR3 nucleotide sequence: TGTGCCAGCAGCAAAGAAGTAGCGGGAGGCCCTAGGTCCTACAATGAGCAGTTCTTC. This sequence encodes CASSKEVAGGPRSYNEQFF.